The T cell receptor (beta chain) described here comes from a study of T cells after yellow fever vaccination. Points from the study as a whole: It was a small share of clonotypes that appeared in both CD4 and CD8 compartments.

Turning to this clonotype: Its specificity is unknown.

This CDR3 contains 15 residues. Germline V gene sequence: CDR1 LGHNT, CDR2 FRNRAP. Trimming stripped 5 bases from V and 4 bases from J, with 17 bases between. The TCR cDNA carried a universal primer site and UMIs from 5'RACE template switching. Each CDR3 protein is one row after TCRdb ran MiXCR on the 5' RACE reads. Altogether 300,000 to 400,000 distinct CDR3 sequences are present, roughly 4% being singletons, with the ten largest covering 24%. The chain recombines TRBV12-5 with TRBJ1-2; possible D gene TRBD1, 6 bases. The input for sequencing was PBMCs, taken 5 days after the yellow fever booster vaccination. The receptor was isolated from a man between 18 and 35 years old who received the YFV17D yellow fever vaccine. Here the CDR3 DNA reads TGTGCTAGTGGTCCGGAAACAACAGGGCCCTATGGCTACACCTTC. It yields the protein CASGPETTGPYGYTF.